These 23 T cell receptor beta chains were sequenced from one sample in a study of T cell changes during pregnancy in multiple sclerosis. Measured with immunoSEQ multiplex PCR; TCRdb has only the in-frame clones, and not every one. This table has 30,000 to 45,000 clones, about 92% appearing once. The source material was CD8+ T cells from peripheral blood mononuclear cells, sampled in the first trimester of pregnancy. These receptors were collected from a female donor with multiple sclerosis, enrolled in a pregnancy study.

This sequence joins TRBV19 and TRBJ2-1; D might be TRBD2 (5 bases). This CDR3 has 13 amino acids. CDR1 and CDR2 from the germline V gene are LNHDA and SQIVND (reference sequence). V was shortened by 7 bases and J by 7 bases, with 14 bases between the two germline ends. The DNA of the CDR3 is TGTGCCAGTACCTCACTAGGTCAGAATGAGCAGTTCTTC. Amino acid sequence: CASTSLGQNEQFF.

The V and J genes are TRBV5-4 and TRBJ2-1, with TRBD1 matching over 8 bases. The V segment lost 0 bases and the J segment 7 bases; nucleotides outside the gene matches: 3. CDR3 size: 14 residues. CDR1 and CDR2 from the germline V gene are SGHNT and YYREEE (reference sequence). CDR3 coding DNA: TGTGCCAGCAGCTTGGACAGGGGGTCGAATGAGCAGTTCTTC. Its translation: CASSLDRGSNEQFF.

CDR3 loop: CASRQQGKPYEQYF. The DNA of the CDR3 is TGTGCCAGCAGGCAGCAGGGTAAACCCTACGAGCAGTACTTC. V is TRBV6-5 and J is TRBJ2-7; D may be TRBD1 (5 bases). Trimming shortened V by 6 bases and J by 2 bases, and 14 bases separated the two germline ends. This CDR3 spans 14 amino acids. The germline CDR1 and CDR2 sequences are MNHEY and SVGAGI.

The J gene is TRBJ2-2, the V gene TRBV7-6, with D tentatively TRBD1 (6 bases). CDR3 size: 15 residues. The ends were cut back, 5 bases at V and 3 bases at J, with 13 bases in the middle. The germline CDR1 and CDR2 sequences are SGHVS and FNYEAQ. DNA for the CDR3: TGTGCCAGCAGCAACAGGGACGTGGACACCGGGGAGCTGTTTTTT. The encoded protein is CASSNRDVDTGELFF.

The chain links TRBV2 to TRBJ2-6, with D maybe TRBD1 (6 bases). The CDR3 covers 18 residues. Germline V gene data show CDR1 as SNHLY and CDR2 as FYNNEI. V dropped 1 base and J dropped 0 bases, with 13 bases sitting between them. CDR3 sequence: CASSEVLGADSGANVLTF. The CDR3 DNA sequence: TGTGCCAGCAGTGAAGTTTTGGGGGCGGACTCTGGGGCCAACGTCCTGACTTTC.

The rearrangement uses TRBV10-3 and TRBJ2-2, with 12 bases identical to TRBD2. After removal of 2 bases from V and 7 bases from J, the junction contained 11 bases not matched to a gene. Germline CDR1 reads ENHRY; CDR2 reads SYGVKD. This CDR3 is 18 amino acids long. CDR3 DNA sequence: TGTGCCATCAGTGAGCCCGGAACTAGCGGGGGGACCAACGGGGAGCTGTTTTTT. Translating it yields CAISEPGTSGGTNGELFF.

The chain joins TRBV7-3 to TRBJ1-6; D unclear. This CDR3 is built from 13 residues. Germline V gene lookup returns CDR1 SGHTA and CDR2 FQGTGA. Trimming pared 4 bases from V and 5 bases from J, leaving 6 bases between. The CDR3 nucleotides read TGTGCCAGCAGCTATCTCCATAATTCACCCCTCCACTTT. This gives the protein CASSYLHNSPLHF.

The CDR3 nucleotides read TGTGCCAGCAGTGACGGGACAGGGGGCGCAGAGACCCAGTACTTC. Its translation: CASSDGTGGAETQYF. The chain joins TRBV6-4 to TRBJ2-5, with 12 bases identical to TRBD1. The J segment lost 4 bases and the V segment lost 2 bases, leaving 2 bases of the junction unmatched. The germline V gene encodes CDR1 MRHNA and CDR2 SNTAGT. The CDR3 is 15 amino acids.

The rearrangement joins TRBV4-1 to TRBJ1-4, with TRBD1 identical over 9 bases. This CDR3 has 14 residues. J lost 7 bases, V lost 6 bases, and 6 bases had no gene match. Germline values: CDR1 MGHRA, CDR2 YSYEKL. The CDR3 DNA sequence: TGCGCCAGCAGGGACGGGACAGGGTTTGAAAAACTGTTTTTT. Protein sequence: CASRDGTGFEKLFF.

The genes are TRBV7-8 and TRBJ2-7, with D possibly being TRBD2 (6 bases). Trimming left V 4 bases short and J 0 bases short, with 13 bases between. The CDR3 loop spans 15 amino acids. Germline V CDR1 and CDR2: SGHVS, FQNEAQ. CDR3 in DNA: TGTGCCAGCAGCTCGTGGGGACTGGACTCCTACGAGCAGTACTTC. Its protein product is CASSSWGLDSYEQYF.

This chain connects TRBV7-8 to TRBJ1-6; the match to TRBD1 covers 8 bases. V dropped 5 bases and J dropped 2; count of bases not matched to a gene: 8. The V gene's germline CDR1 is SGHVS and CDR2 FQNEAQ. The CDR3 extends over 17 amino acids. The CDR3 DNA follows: TGTGCCAGCAGCACGAGACAGGGGAGGACCTATAATTCACCCCTCCACTTT. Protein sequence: CASSTRQGRTYNSPLHF.

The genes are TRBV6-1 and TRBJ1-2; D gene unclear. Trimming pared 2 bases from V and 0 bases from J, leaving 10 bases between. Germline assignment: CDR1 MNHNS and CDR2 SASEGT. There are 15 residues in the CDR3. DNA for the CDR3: TGTGCCAGCAGTGAAACGGGGTGGACTAACTATGGCTACACCTTC. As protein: CASSETGWTNYGYTF.

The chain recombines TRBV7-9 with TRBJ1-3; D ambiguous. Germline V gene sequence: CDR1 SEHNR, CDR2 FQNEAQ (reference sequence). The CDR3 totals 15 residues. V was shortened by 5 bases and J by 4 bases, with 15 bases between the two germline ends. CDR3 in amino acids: CASSPPSSQGNTIYF. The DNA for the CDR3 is TGTGCCAGCAGCCCCCCCTCGTCACAGGGAAACACCATATATTTT.

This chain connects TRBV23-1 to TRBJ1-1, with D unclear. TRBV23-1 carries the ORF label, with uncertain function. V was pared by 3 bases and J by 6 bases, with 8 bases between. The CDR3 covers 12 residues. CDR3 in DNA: TGCGCCAGCAGTCACGCCGGGGCTGAAGCTTTCTTT. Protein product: CASSHAGAEAFF.

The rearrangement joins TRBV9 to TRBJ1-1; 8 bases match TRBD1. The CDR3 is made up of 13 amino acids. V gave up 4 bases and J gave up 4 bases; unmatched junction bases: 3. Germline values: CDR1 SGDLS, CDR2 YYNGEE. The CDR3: CASSSTGGTEAFF. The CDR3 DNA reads TGTGCCAGCAGCTCAACAGGGGGCACTGAAGCTTTCTTT.

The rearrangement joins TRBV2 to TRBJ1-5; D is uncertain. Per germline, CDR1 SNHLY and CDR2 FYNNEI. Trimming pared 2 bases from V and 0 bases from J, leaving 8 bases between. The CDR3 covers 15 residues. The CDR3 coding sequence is TGTGCCAGCAGTGAATCGGGTTCTAGCAATCAGCCCCAGCATTTT. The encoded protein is CASSESGSSNQPQHF. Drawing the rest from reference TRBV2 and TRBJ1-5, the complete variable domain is EPEVTQTPSHQVTQMGQEVILRCVPISNHLYFYWYRQILGQKVEFLVSFYNNEISEKSEIFDDQFSVERPDGSNFTLKIRSTKLEDSAMYFCASSESGSSNQPQHFGDGTRLSIL.

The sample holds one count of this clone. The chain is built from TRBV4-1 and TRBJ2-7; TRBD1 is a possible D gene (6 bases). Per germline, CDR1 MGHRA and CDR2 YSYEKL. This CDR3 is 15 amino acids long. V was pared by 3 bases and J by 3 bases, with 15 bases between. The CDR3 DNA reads TGCGCCAGCAGCCAGGCACAGGGTATGGGCTACGAGCAGTACTTC. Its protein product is CASSQAQGMGYEQYF.

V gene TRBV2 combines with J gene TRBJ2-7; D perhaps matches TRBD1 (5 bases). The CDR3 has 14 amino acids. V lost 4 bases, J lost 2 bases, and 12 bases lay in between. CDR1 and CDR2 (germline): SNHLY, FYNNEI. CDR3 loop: CASSVRKGPYEQYF. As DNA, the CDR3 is TGTGCCAGCAGTGTGAGGAAGGGGCCCTACGAGCAGTACTTC. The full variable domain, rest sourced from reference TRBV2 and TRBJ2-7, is EPEVTQTPSHQVTQMGQEVILRCVPISNHLYFYWYRQILGQKVEFLVSFYNNEISEKSEIFDDQFSVERPDGSNFTLKIRSTKLEDSAMYFCASSVRKGPYEQYFGPGTRLTVT.

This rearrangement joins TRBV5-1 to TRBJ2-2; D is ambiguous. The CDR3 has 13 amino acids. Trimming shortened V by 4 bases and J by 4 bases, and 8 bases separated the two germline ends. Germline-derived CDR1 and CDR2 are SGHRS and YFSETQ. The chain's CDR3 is CASSAPGTGELFF. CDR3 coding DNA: TGCGCCAGCAGCGCCCCGGGCACCGGGGAGCTGTTTTTT.

CDR3 in amino acids: CASSFEDTFYGYTF. Written as DNA, the CDR3 is TGCGCCAGCAGCTTTGAGGACACCTTCTATGGCTACACCTTC. V gene TRBV5-1 combines with J gene TRBJ1-2; possible D gene TRBD1, 5 bases. The germline CDR1 and CDR2 sequences are SGHRS and YFSETQ. This CDR3 region has 14 residues. Trimming shortened V by 2 bases and J by 4 bases, and 12 bases separated the two germline ends.

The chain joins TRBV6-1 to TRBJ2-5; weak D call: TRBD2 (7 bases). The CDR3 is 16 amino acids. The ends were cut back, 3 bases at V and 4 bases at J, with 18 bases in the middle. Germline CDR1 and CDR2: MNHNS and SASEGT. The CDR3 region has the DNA TGTGCCAGCAGTGACCAGTCGGGCGGGGGCGGAGAGACCCAGTACTTC. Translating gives CASSDQSGGGGETQYF.

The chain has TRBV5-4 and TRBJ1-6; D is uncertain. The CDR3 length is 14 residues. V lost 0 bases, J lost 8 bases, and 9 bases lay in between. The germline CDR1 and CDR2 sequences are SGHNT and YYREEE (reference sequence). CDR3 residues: CASSLERIDSPLHF. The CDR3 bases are TGTGCCAGCAGCTTGGAGCGGATAGATTCACCCCTCCACTTT.

The CDR3 DNA reads TGTGCCAGCAGCGTAGAGGGGATGGAGACAGGGTTTGGCTACACCTTC. As protein: CASSVEGMETGFGYTF. V is TRBV9 and J is TRBJ1-2; 7 bases match TRBD1. V lost 0 bases to trimming and J lost 7 bases; unmatched junction nucleotides: 12. Germline CDR1 is SGDLS and CDR2 is YYNGEE. This CDR3 contains 16 residues.